This T cell receptor (beta chain) was found in a study of blood T cell repertoires in COVID-19. Clones were sequenced by immunoSEQ multiplex PCR, and TCRdb holds only the in-frame ones, with some missing. The table has about 310,000 clones, about nine tenths seen once. This TCR came from a man aged 45 to 65 with active or convalescent COVID-19. The specimen sequenced was peripheral blood.

The CDR3 loop reads CASRPDTNTEAFF. CDR3 DNA sequence: TGTGCCAGCAGGCCGGACACGAACACTGAAGCTTTCTTT. The rearrangement uses TRBV2 and TRBJ1-1; tentative D call: TRBD1 (5 bases). The CDR3 spans 13 residues. Deletions cut 6 bases from V and 1 base from J, with 9 bases between. The germline gives CDR1 SNHLY, CDR2 FYNNEI.